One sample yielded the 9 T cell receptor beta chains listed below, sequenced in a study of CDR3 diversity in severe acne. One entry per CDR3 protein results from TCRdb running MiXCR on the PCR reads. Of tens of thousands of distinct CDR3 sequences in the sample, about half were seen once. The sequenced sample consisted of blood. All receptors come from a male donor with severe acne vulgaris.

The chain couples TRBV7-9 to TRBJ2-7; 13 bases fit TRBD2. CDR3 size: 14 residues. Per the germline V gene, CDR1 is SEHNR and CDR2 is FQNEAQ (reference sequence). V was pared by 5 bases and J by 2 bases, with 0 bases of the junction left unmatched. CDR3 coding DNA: TGTGCCAGCAGCGGGACTAGCGGGGCCTACGAGCAGTACTTC. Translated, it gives CASSGTSGAYEQYF.

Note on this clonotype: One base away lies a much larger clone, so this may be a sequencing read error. The CDR3 reads CASSSGSGGSTGELLF. The CDR3 nucleotides read TGTGCCAGCAGCTCAGGCAGCGGGGGGAGCACCGGGGAGCTGTTATTT. The chain combines TRBV5-4 with TRBJ2-2, with TRBD2 matching 9 bases. The CDR3 is 16 amino acids. Germline loops: CDR1 SGHNT, CDR2 YYREEE (reference sequence).

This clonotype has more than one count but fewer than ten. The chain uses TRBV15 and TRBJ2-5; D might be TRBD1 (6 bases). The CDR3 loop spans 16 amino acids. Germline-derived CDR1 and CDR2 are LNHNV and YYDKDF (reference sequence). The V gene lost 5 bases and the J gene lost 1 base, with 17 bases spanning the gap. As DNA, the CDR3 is TGTGCCACCAGCTGGACAGACGGAACCTTCCAAGAGACCCAGTACTTC. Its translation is CATSWTDGTFQETQYF.

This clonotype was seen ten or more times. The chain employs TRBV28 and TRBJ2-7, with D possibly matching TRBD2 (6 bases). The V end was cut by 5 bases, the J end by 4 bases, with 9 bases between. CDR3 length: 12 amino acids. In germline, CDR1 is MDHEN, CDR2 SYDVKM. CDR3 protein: CASSRDFYEQYF. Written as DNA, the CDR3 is TGTGCCAGCAGTCGGGACTTTTACGAGCAGTACTTC.

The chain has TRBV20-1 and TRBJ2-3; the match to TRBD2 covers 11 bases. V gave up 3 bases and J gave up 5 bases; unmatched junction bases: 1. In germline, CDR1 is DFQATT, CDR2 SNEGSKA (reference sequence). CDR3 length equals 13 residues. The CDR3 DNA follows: TGCAGTGCTAGTACTAGCGGGAGAGATACGCAGTATTTT. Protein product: CSASTSGRDTQYF.

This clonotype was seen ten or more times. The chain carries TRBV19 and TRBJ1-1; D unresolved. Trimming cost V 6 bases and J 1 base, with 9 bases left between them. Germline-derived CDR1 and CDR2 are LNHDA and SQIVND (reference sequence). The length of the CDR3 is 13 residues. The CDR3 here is CASSSRENTEAFF. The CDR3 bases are TGTGCCAGTAGCTCACGCGAGAACACTGAAGCTTTCTTT.

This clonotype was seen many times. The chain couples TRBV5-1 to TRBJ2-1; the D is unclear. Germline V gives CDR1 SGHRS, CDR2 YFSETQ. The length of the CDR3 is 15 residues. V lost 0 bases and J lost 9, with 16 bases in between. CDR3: CASSLEWSLQTEQFF. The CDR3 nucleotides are TGCGCCAGCAGCTTGGAATGGTCGCTACAAACTGAGCAGTTCTTC.

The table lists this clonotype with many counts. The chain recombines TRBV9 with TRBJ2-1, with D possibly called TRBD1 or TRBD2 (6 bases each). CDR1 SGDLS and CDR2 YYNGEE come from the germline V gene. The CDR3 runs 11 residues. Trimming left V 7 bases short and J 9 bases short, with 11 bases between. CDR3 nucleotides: TGTGCCAGCGCCAAGGGGGGTGAGCAGTTCTTC. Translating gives CASAKGGEQFF.

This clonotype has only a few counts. CDR3 sequence: CASSPEAEDTQYF. The CDR3 DNA reads TGTGCCAGCAGCCCAGAGGCGGAAGATACGCAGTATTTT. The V and J genes are TRBV11-3 and TRBJ2-3; no clear D. Trimming removed 5 bases at V and 5 bases at J, with 11 bases between. CDR1 is SGHNT, CDR2 YENEEA, per germline. CDR3 size: 13 residues.